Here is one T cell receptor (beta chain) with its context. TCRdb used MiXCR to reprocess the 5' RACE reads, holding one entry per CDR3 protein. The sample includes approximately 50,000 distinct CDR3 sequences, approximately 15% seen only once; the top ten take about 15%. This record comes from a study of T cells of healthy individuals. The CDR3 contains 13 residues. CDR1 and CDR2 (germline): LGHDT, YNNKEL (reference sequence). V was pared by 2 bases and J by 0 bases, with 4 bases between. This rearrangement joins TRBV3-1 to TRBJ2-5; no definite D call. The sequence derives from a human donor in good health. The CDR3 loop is CASSQMYQETQYF. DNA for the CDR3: TGTGCCAGCAGCCAAATGTACCAAGAGACCCAGTACTTC.